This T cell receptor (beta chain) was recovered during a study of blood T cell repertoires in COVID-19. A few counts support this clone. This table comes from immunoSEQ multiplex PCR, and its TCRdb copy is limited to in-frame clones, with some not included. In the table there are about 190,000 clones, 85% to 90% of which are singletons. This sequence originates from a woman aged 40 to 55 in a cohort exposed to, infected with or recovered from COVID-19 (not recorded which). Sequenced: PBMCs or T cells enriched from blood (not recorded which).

CDR3 sequence (DNA): TGTGCCAGCAGCCCAAATGACAGGGGGCTTGGGGAGCTGTTTTTT. Amino acid sequence: CASSPNDRGLGELFF. The V call is TRBV9, the J call TRBJ2-2; TRBD1 matches 10 bases. This CDR3 has 15 residues. Germline V gene lookup returns CDR1 SGDLS and CDR2 YYNGEE. The trim removed 4 bases at V and 8 bases at J, leaving 8 bases unmatched.